This entry lists 22 T cell receptor beta chains sequenced from one sample in a study of cytomegalovirus exposure and HLA in healthy donors. The PCR made use of 60 Vbeta and 13 Jbeta primers. Only in-frame clones appear in the TCRdb table, and some are missing; sequencing was by immunoSEQ multiplex PCR. In the table there are 130,000 or so clones, just under 80% of which are singletons. The material sequenced was PBMCs. The receptors originated from a woman aged 18-29 years in good health and CMV-seronegative.

The chain is built from TRBV6-1 and TRBJ2-2, with 7 bases that match TRBD2. The germline gives CDR1 MNHNS, CDR2 SASEGT. Trimming took 5 bases from V and 3 from J; bases not matched to a gene: 3. The CDR3 contains 14 residues. The CDR3 spells CASSREAYTGELFF. The CDR3 DNA follows: TGTGCCAGCAGTCGGGAGGCCTACACCGGGGAGCTGTTTTTT.

The V gene is TRBV2, the J gene TRBJ2-2; D perhaps matches TRBD2 (6 bases). The V end lost 4 bases, the J end lost 0 bases, and 12 bases lay between the germline ends. The CDR3 is made up of 16 amino acids. CDR1 and CDR2 (germline): SNHLY, FYNNEI. CDR3 coding DNA: TGTGCCAGCAGTGGAGGAGGGAGGACGAACACCGGGGAGCTGTTTTTT. It specifies CASSGGGRTNTGELFF. The full variable domain, with the rest looked up from reference TRBV2 and TRBJ2-2, is EPEVTQTPSHQVTQMGQEVILRCVPISNHLYFYWYRQILGQKVEFLVSFYNNEISEKSEIFDDQFSVERPDGSNFTLKIRSTKLEDSAMYFCASSGGGRTNTGELFFGEGSRLTVL.

The V call is TRBV6-5, the J call TRBJ2-7; TRBD2 agrees at 12 bases. Trimming cost V 0 bases and J 4 bases; bases outside gene matches: 1. The germline CDR1 and CDR2 sequences are MNHEY and SVGAGI. This CDR3 has 15 residues. CDR3 region: CASSYSTSGSYEQYF. CDR3 sequence (DNA): TGTGCCAGCAGTTACTCGACTAGCGGGAGTTACGAGCAGTACTTC.

This clone has just a few counts. CDR3 bases: TGTGCCAGTAGTATGGGACTGATTAATTCACCCCTCCACTTT. This gives the protein CASSMGLINSPLHF. The rearrangement joins TRBV19 to TRBJ1-6; weak D call: TRBD1 (5 bases). Germline V lookup: CDR1 LNHDA, CDR2 SQIVND (reference sequence). The CDR3 runs to 14 residues. Trimming took off 3 bases at V and 6 bases at J, with 9 bases between the two ends. The entire variable domain, with the rest obtained from reference TRBV19 and TRBJ1-6, is as follows: DGGITQSPKYLFRKEGQNVTLSCEQNLNHDAMYWYRQDPGQGLRLIYYSQIVNDFQKGDIAEGYSVSREKKESFPLTVTSAQKNPTAFYLCASSMGLINSPLHFGNGTRLTVT.

This clone was found a few times. The rearrangement joins TRBV30 to TRBJ2-1, with D possibly being TRBD2 (5 bases). Trimming shortened V by 8 bases and J by 8 bases, and 10 bases separated the two germline ends. CDR3 size: 10 residues. CDR1 GTSNPN and CDR2 SVGIG come from the germline V gene (reference sequence). CDR3 bases: TGTGCCCTGAGTAGCGATGAGCAGTTCTTC. This codes for CALSSDEQFF.

The genes are TRBV27 and TRBJ2-7, with D possibly being TRBD2 (6 bases). With 3 bases removed from V and 2 bases from J, the gap between germline ends came to 11 bases. The CDR3 spans 14 residues. Looked up from germline, CDR1 is MNHEY and CDR2 is SMNVEV (reference sequence). CDR3 sequence reads: CASSFGAGTYEQYF. The CDR3 DNA reads as TGTGCCAGCAGTTTCGGGGCGGGGACCTACGAGCAGTACTTC.

This clone was recorded a few times. J is TRBJ1-2 and V is TRBV7-8; the D is unclear. CDR3 size: 17 residues. V was shortened by 5 bases and J by 0 bases, with 19 bases between the two germline ends. Germline CDR1 SGHVS, CDR2 FQNEAQ. CDR3 bases: TGTGCCAGCAGCCGAAGAGGTCCAGAAGATACTAACTATGGCTACACCTTC. Its translation is CASSRRGPEDTNYGYTF.

The chain has TRBV6-6 and TRBJ1-1; 8 nucleotides agree with TRBD1. Per germline, CDR1 MNHNY and CDR2 SVGAGI (reference sequence). The CDR3 has 15 residues. V gave up 4 bases and J gave up 7 bases; unmatched junction bases: 11. The CDR3 DNA reads TGTGCCAGCAGTTCTACCGACAGGGGAGTCGGTGAAGCTTTCTTT. It specifies CASSSTDRGVGEAFF.

The chain links TRBV6-6 to TRBJ1-2; 11 bases map to TRBD1. Germline V gene data show CDR1 as MNHNY and CDR2 as SVGAGI (reference sequence). The CDR3 has 15 amino acids. V was pared by 7 bases and J by 2 bases, with 6 bases of the junction left unmatched. The CDR3 DNA follows: TGTGCCAGCACCCCGGACAGGGGGCGCAACTATGGCTACACCTTC. Amino acids: CASTPDRGRNYGYTF.

V usage is TRBV6-5 and J usage is TRBJ1-5, with 7 positions matching TRBD1. With V trimmed by 5 bases and J by 3 bases, 7 bases remained unmatched. The CDR3 contains 15 residues. Germline V gives CDR1 MNHEY, CDR2 SVGAGI. CDR3 nucleotide sequence: TGTGCCAGCAGTCCCACGGGGACAGACAATCAGCCCCAGCATTTT. This translates into CASSPTGTDNQPQHF.

This clone was seen a handful of times. The chain is built from TRBV7-9 and TRBJ2-5, with TRBD2 matching 9 bases. This CDR3 is built from 16 residues. J lost 5 bases, V lost 3 bases, and 10 bases had no gene match. The germline V gene encodes CDR1 SEHNR and CDR2 FQNEAQ (reference sequence). The CDR3 sequence: CASSFLSGRLGETQYF. CDR3 sequence (DNA): TGTGCCAGCAGCTTCCTTAGCGGGAGACTTGGGGAGACCCAGTACTTC.

This clone was detected a few times. The chain recombines TRBV14 with TRBJ2-2, with a weak D call TRBD2 (6 bases). Germline V gene data show CDR1 as SGHDN and CDR2 as FVKESK. This CDR3 spans 15 amino acids. V was cut by 0 bases and J by 7 bases, with 12 bases left in between. CDR3 region: CASSQDWGGGGELFF. DNA of the CDR3: TGTGCCAGCAGCCAAGATTGGGGAGGCGGCGGGGAGCTGTTTTTT.

The V gene is TRBV19, the J gene TRBJ2-3; no reliable D call. CDR3 length equals 15 residues. Germline V gene sequence: CDR1 LNHDA, CDR2 SQIVND (reference sequence). The ends were cut back, 1 base at V and 0 bases at J, with 8 bases in the middle. The CDR3 DNA follows: TGTGCCAGTAGTATAGTGGCGGAAAGCACAGATACGCAGTATTTT. Translated, it gives CASSIVAESTDTQYF.

The chain uses TRBV19 and TRBJ2-1; 7 bases agree with TRBD1. The germline gives CDR1 LNHDA, CDR2 SQIVND (reference sequence). With V trimmed by 5 bases and J by 2 bases, 6 bases remained unmatched. The CDR3 runs 15 residues. CDR3 in amino acids: CASSSDRAAYNEQFF. CDR3 coding DNA: TGTGCCAGTAGTTCAGACAGGGCGGCCTACAATGAGCAGTTCTTC. Variable domain in full (rest from reference TRBV19 and TRBJ2-1): DGGITQSPKYLFRKEGQNVTLSCEQNLNHDAMYWYRQDPGQGLRLIYYSQIVNDFQKGDIAEGYSVSREKKESFPLTVTSAQKNPTAFYLCASSSDRAAYNEQFFGPGTRLTVL.

The rearrangement joins TRBV4-1 to TRBJ1-3; the D gene is possibly TRBD1 (5 bases). With 0 bases removed from V and 0 bases from J, the gap between germline ends came to 6 bases. Germline V CDR1 and CDR2: MGHRA, YSYEKL. The CDR3 spans 15 residues. CDR3 in amino acids: CASSQEGASGNTIYF. DNA of the CDR3: TGCGCCAGCAGCCAAGAAGGGGCCTCTGGAAACACCATATATTTT.

This clone has only one observation. The chain recombines TRBV30 with TRBJ2-7; D might be TRBD2 (5 bases). The CDR3 is made up of 14 amino acids. Germline assignment: CDR1 GTSNPN and CDR2 SVGIG (reference sequence). The ends were cut back, 1 base at V and 1 base at J, with 11 bases in the middle. CDR3 region: CAWSARTGSYEQYF. In DNA form, the CDR3 reads TGTGCCTGGAGTGCACGGACGGGGTCCTACGAGCAGTACTTC. The whole variable domain, filled in from reference TRBV30 and TRBJ2-7, reads SQTIHQWPATLVQPVGSPLSLECTVEGTSNPNLYWYRQAAGRGLQLLFYSVGIGQISSEVPQNLSASRPQDRQFILSSKKLLLSDSGFYLCAWSARTGSYEQYFGPGTRLTVT.

V is TRBV29-1 and J is TRBJ1-2; the match to TRBD1 covers 11 bases. CDR1 and CDR2 from the germline V gene are SQVTM and ANQGSEA. This CDR3 comprises 12 residues. V lost 6 bases to trimming and J lost 7 bases; unmatched junction nucleotides: 4. The CDR3 sequence: CSVRTGGGGYTF. Here the CDR3 DNA reads TGCAGCGTCCGGACAGGGGGCGGTGGCTACACCTTC.

This clone has only one observation. CDR3 DNA: TGCAGCGTTGAGGGAGGCCTAGCGGGAAGTGTACGAGAGACCCAGTACTTC. It codes for CSVEGGLAGSVRETQYF. The rearrangement links TRBV29-1 to TRBJ2-5, with 9 bases identical to TRBD2. Germline assignment: CDR1 SQVTM and CDR2 ANQGSEA. Trimming at V came to 3 bases and at J to 4 bases, leaving 15 bases not matched to a gene. The CDR3 length is 17 residues.

This clone was detected a few times. The gene calls are TRBV16 and TRBJ1-1; 7 bases are shared with TRBD1. CDR3 length: 14 amino acids. The V gene end was trimmed by 4 bases and the J gene end by 5 bases; junction bases not matched to a gene: 7. From germline, CDR1 is KGHSY and CDR2 FQNENV. The CDR3 sequence is CASSLQGIGTEAFF. The CDR3 DNA reads as TGTGCCAGCAGCCTACAGGGGATCGGGACTGAAGCTTTCTTT.

The V gene is TRBV15, the J gene TRBJ2-1; 7 positions match TRBD2. From germline, CDR1 is LNHNV and CDR2 YYDKDF (reference sequence). The V and J ends lost 1 base and 0 bases, in that order; junction bases with no gene match: 6. CDR3 size: 17 residues. In DNA, the CDR3 is TGTGCCACCAGCAGAGTGGGCGGGGGAAGCTCCTACAATGAGCAGTTCTTC. Encoded protein: CATSRVGGGSSYNEQFF.

The chain has TRBV30 and TRBJ1-4; weak D call: TRBD1 (5 bases). Germline CDR1 and CDR2: GTSNPN and SVGIG (reference sequence). V lost 2 bases to trimming and J lost 6 bases, with 22 bases between them. The length of the CDR3 is 17 residues. The DNA for the CDR3 is TGTGCCTGGAGTCCAAACCGCGGGGGGGGAGATTATGAAAAACTGTTTTTT. Protein product: CAWSPNRGGGDYEKLFF.

The chain combines TRBV5-1 with TRBJ2-6; D is perhaps TRBD1 (6 bases). The V gene lost 4 bases and the J gene lost 2 bases, with 22 bases spanning the gap. The CDR3 extends over 19 amino acids. Per the germline V gene, CDR1 is SGHRS and CDR2 is YFSETQ. For the CDR3, the DNA is TGCGCCAGCAGCCAGCAGCCGACAGGCCCGGCGACTGGGGCCAACGTCCTGACTTTC. It encodes CASSQQPTGPATGANVLTF.